This entry features one TCR beta chain sequence. The antigen remains undetermined. This record belongs to a study of shared clonotypes between healthy human individuals. Profiled with immunoSEQ multiplex PCR; TCRdb holds only in-frame clones, not every one. Of 400,000 or so clones listed, just over 95% are singletons. This CDR3 contains 15 residues. Germline V CDR1 and CDR2: SGHTS, YDEGEE. V lost 4 bases to trimming and J lost 5 bases; unmatched junction nucleotides: 7. Study-wide results and limits: Of the naive CD4 clonotypes, approximately 5% were shared across a handful of donors.

The J gene is TRBJ2-7, the V gene TRBV5-8; 12 bases fit TRBD1. The source is a man aged 25 to 40 in good health. The material sequenced was memory CD8+ T cells sorted from blood. The subset here: CD45RO+ cells pooled with CCR7-negative TemRA cells. The CDR3 sequence: CASSTTGTGGNEQYF. CDR3 coding DNA: TGTGCCAGCAGCACAACCGGGACAGGGGGCAACGAGCAGTACTTC.